Each of the 8 T cell receptor beta chains below was sequenced from the same sample in a study of control samples from healthy donors and cancer patients. Assay used: immunoSEQ multiplex PCR; TCRdb lists only in-frame clones, some missing. The sample has about 130,000 clones, about 95% seen once. Sequences were obtained from blood. All receptors derive from a man between 25 and 39 years old in good health.

The J gene is TRBJ2-7, the V gene TRBV10-1; 9 nucleotides agree with TRBD2. The germline gives CDR1 WNHNN, CDR2 SYGVQD (reference sequence). The CDR3 runs to 16 residues. V lost 5 bases to trimming and J lost 0 bases; unmatched junction nucleotides: 8. CDR3 nucleotide sequence: TGCGCCAGCAGTAAGCGGGGGGCTGCCTACTCCTACGAGCAGTACTTC. Translating gives CASSKRGAAYSYEQYF.

The rearrangement links TRBV2 to TRBJ1-5; 8 positions agree with TRBD1. Germline CDR1 is SNHLY and CDR2 is FYNNEI. CDR3 size: 13 residues. V lost 7 bases and J lost 6; bases outside the gene matches: 5. The CDR3 spells CASTTGGLQPQHF. The DNA of the CDR3 is TGTGCCAGCACAACAGGGGGTCTTCAGCCCCAGCATTTT. The full variable domain, its missing parts supplied by reference TRBV2 and TRBJ1-5, is EPEVTQTPSHQVTQMGQEVILRCVPISNHLYFYWYRQILGQKVEFLVSFYNNEISEKSEIFDDQFSVERPDGSNFTLKIRSTKLEDSAMYFCASTTGGLQPQHFGDGTRLSIL.

V usage is TRBV5-1 and J usage is TRBJ2-7; 15 nucleotides align to TRBD2. The germline CDR1 and CDR2 sequences are SGHRS and YFSETQ. The CDR3 is made up of 16 amino acids. The junction had 5 bases not matched to a gene; V was cut back by 4 bases and J by 3 bases. CDR3: CASSPGLAGGFYEQYF. Written as DNA, the CDR3 is TGCGCCAGCAGCCCTGGACTAGCGGGGGGGTTCTACGAGCAGTACTTC.

CDR3 amino acids: CAWTQVRNSPLHF. DNA of the CDR3: TGTGCCTGGACCCAAGTTAGAAATTCACCCCTCCACTTT. The chain carries TRBV30 and TRBJ1-6; D uncertain. V was trimmed by 4 bases and J by 7 bases, leaving 11 bases between them. CDR1 GTSNPN and CDR2 SVGIG come from the germline V gene (reference sequence). The CDR3 loop spans 13 amino acids.

The chain carries TRBV24-1 and TRBJ2-2; D unresolved. Trimming took off 4 bases at V and 4 bases at J, with 12 bases between the two ends. Germline V gene lookup returns CDR1 KGHDR and CDR2 SFDVKD. The CDR3 is 15 amino acids. The CDR3 loop is CATSDPGARTGELFF. The DNA for the CDR3 is TGTGCCACCAGTGACCCTGGCGCACGCACCGGGGAGCTGTTTTTT.

The chain couples TRBV15 to TRBJ2-7; 9 positions match TRBD2. Looked up from germline, CDR1 is LNHNV and CDR2 is YYDKDF (reference sequence). The junction had 6 bases not matched to a gene; V was cut back by 0 bases and J by 6 bases. The CDR3 totals 15 residues. CDR3 amino acids: CATSRDLGLAIEQYF. In DNA form, the CDR3 reads TGTGCCACCAGCAGAGATTTGGGACTAGCTATCGAGCAGTACTTC.

The chain employs TRBV7-2 and TRBJ1-6, with TRBD1 identical over 8 bases. Trimming removed 5 bases from V and 3 bases from J; junction bases left unmatched: 6. The CDR3 has 16 residues. The germline CDR1 and CDR2 sequences are SGHTA and FQGNSA. The CDR3 DNA follows: TGTGCCAGCAGCACGCGACAGGGGATCTATAATTCACCCCTCCACTTT. Translated: CASSTRQGIYNSPLHF.

The chain uses TRBV5-1 and TRBJ1-4; a weak D match, TRBD1 (5 bases). The CDR3 runs to 14 residues. Per the germline V gene, CDR1 is SGHRS and CDR2 is YFSETQ. With 5 bases removed from V and 2 bases from J, the gap between germline ends came to 10 bases. In nucleotides, the CDR3 is TGCGCCAGCAGTTCTGACAGTACTAATGAAAAACTGTTTTTT. Encoded protein: CASSSDSTNEKLFF.